This paragraph reports one T cell receptor (beta chain). Antigen specificity is unknown. TCRdb redid the calling of the RT-PCR reads with MiXCR, one entry per CDR3 protein. The sample consists of about 160,000 distinct CDR3 sequences, about a tenth of them appearing once. The ends were cut back, 6 bases at V and 1 base at J, with 15 bases in the middle. CDR3 size: 15 residues. Germline CDR1 reads SNHLY; CDR2 reads FYNNEI. These data are taken from a study of response to subunit inactivated influenza vaccine. Study-wide findings and caveats: Few new T cells, the authors suggested, are recruited by each seasonal influenza vaccination.

The sequencing used non-naive T cells sorted from PBMCs, collected roughly 48 days after vaccination. The rearrangement links TRBV2 to TRBJ2-5; D might be TRBD1 (6 bases). The TCR was taken from a man aged 50-59 years who received an inactivated influenza vaccine. As DNA, the CDR3 is TGTGCCAGCAGAGCTCGGACAGTGAGCCAAGAGACCCAGTACTTC. Residues: CASRARTVSQETQYF.